This note documents a single T cell receptor (beta chain) sequence. No antigen is known for it. The table came from immunoSEQ multiplex PCR; TCRdb's copy has only in-frame clones and leaves some out. In the table there are 600,000 to 750,000 clones, around 72% of which are singletons. Memory CD4+ cells were the fraction left after CD45RA+ naive selection. The CDR3 has 15 residues. From germline, CDR1 is SGHNT and CDR2 YYREEE (reference sequence). With 4 bases clipped from V and 3 bases from J, the junction kept 6 bases outside the gene matches. This sample stems from a study of shared clonotypes between healthy human individuals. Study findings and constraints: How much donors shared clonotypes was expected to be affected by sequencing depth.

The sequenced material came from memory CD4+ T cells sorted from blood. Subset of the sample: CD45RA-negative fraction. The chain uses TRBV5-4 and TRBJ2-1; 8 bases align to TRBD1. The source is a woman in her twenties or thirties in good health. DNA for the CDR3: TGTGCCAGCAGCACGGACAGGGCGAGCTACAATGAGCAGTTCTTC. Translating gives CASSTDRASYNEQFF.